This is a list of T cell receptor beta chains from one sample in a study of early T cells in non-severe SARS-CoV-2 infection. MiXCR, run by TCRdb on the 5' RACE reads, gives a single entry per CDR3 protein. The top ten clones hold almost 6.5% of a sample with some 30,000 distinct CDR3 sequences, about 5.7% of them seen once. What was sequenced was whole blood. The receptor source for this set is an adult who was a healthcare worker with PCR-confirmed SARS-CoV-2 infection or an uninfected control (not recorded which). Both conserved end residues are part of each CDR3. Fields, in order: J gene, D gene, V gene, clone size, CDR3 DNA, CDR3 protein. A D gene is named only where the DNA matches it firmly. The listing skips clone size in some rows; elsewhere it reads once, few, many or a size class.

TRBJ2-1	.	TRBV20-1	many	TGCAGTGCTAGAGATTTCGGGAGATGGGGGGACAATGAGCAGTTCTTC	CSARDFGRWGDNEQFF
TRBJ2-5	TRBD2	TRBV5-1	few	TGCGCCAGCAGCTCCGGACTAGCGGGAGGAGGCAGTCAGACCCAGTACTTC	CASSSGLAGGGSQTQYF
TRBJ2-5	TRBD1	TRBV5-1	many	TGCGCCAGCAGCTGGACAGGGGGGCGATCGGAGACCCAGTACTTC	CASSWTGGRSETQYF
TRBJ1-5	.	TRBV9	many	TGTGCCAGCAGCGTACATCTTTGTGGACAACCAAGCAATCAGCCCCAGCATTTT	CASSVHLCGQPSNQPQHF
TRBJ2-3	.	TRBV7-6	.	TGTGCCAGCAGTTCGCCGATCGGACCTAGCACAGATACGCAGTATTTT	CASSSPIGPSTDTQYF
TRBJ2-1	.	TRBV9	many	TGTGCCAGCAGCGTAGGGGTAGGGTCGTCAGATGAGCAGTTCTTC	CASSVGVGSSDEQFF
TRBJ2-3	.	TRBV6-1	few	TGTGCCAGCAGCGGGTGGAAGATTAGCACAGATACGCAGTATTTT	CASSGWKISTDTQYF
TRBJ2-6	TRBD2	TRBV20-1	many	TGCAGTGCACCTACTATAGCGGGAGCGATACTCAGCTCTGGGGCCAACGTCCTGACTTTC	CSAPTIAGAILSSGANVLTF
TRBJ2-1	.	TRBV7-2	medium-sized	TGTGCCAGCAGCCTACCGGGCAGGGCGGGTGAGCAGTTCTTC	CASSLPGRAGEQFF
TRBJ1-1	.	TRBV24-1	many	TGTGCCACCAGGGGAGGGACGCCAAGTGCTGAAGCTTTCTTT	CATRGGTPSAEAFF
TRBJ2-1	.	TRBV28	medium-sized	TGTGCCAGCCACACGACCGGTGGTAGGTCCTACAATGAGCAGTTCTTC	CASHTTGGRSYNEQFF
TRBJ1-1	TRBD1	TRBV28	few	TGTGCCAGCAGTTTAAGGGACAGTGAAGCTTTCTTT	CASSLRDSEAFF
TRBJ2-1	TRBD1	TRBV19	many	TGTGCCAGTAGCCATCAACCAGGGGGCCATCGGTATGAGCAGTTCTTC	CASSHQPGGHRYEQFF
TRBJ2-1	.	TRBV10-2	.	TGCGCCAGCAGTGTGGGGGGACCTTACAATGAGCAGTTCTTC	CASSVGGPYNEQFF
TRBJ1-1	.	TRBV11-2	.	TGTGCCAGCAGCCCCACCTTAGACACTGAAGCTTTCTTT	CASSPTLDTEAFF
TRBJ2-1	TRBD2	TRBV6-5	few	TGTGCCAGCACGGGGGTAGCGGGAGGTAGTGAGCAGTTCTTC	CASTGVAGGSEQFF
TRBJ2-1	.	TRBV11-1	.	TGTGCCAGCACCCGGACCGTCGAGGACGATGAGCAGTTCTTC	CASTRTVEDDEQFF
TRBJ1-1	.	TRBV28	few	TGTGCCAGCAGGCATACACCGGGACCTACTTCCCACAAGGGTTGGCGGACTGAAGCTTTCTTT	CASRHTPGPTSHKGWRTEAFF
TRBJ1-1	.	TRBV2	many	TGTGCCAGCAGTGTGAGGCAGCCGAACACTGAAGCTTTCTTT	CASSVRQPNTEAFF
TRBJ2-7	.	TRBV7-9	many	TGTGCCATCAAAAGCGGGTACGAGCAGTACTTC	CAIKSGYEQYF
TRBJ2-7	.	TRBV4-2	many	TGTGCCAGCAGCCAAGATGCCGTACAGACGAGCTACGAGCAGTACTTC	CASSQDAVQTSYEQYF
TRBJ2-3	TRBD2	TRBV6-4	few	TGTGCCAGCAGTGCTAGCGGGAGCACAGATACGCAGTATTTT	CASSASGSTDTQYF
TRBJ1-6	.	TRBV5-1	many	TGCGCCAGCAGCGAGGCAGACACAAGCTCACCCCTCCACTTT	CASSEADTSSPLHF
TRBJ1-5	TRBD1	TRBV7-2	many	TGTGCCAGCAGCTCCCAGGGGGCGCTGGGGCAGCCCCAGCATTTT	CASSSQGALGQPQHF
TRBJ1-2	.	TRBV28	few	TGTGCCAGCAGTTTAGGGACATTGAACTATGGCTACACCTTC	CASSLGTLNYGYTF
TRBJ2-1	TRBD2	TRBV18	many	TGTGCCAGCTCATCGGGACTAGCTAGCTCCTACAATGAGCAGTTCTTC	CASSSGLASSYNEQFF
TRBJ2-1	.	TRBV20-1	many	TGCAGTGCTGCCATTAGCGGCTCCTACAATGAGCAGTTCTTC	CSAAISGSYNEQFF
TRBJ1-2	.	TRBV30	many	TGTGCCTGGAGTTCAGGGGACGGCTATGGCTACACCTTC	CAWSSGDGYGYTF
TRBJ2-5	.	TRBV20-1	.	TGCAGTGCTGTAGGGGCGGAGACCCAGTACTTC	CSAVGAETQYF
TRBJ2-1	.	TRBV20-1	many	TGCAGTGCTAGGCGAATGGACCGTGGCCTAAACAATGAGCAGTTCTTC	CSARRMDRGLNNEQFF
TRBJ2-7	TRBD1	TRBV30	many	TGTGCCTGGAGTTGGGGACAGCCCCTAGGTGAGCAGTACTTC	CAWSWGQPLGEQYF
TRBJ2-1	TRBD1	TRBV7-9	many	TGTGCCAGCATCAGACAGGGGAGCTCCTACAATGAGCAGTTCTTC	CASIRQGSSYNEQFF
TRBJ2-2	.	TRBV5-5	few	TGTGCCAGCAGTTCCTGGGCCCCGACCGGGGAGCTGTTTTTT	CASSSWAPTGELFF
TRBJ2-3	TRBD2	TRBV12-3/TRBV12-4	.	TGTGCCAGCGGGCTAGCGGGCCTCAGCCTCACAGATACGCAGTATTTT	CASGLAGLSLTDTQYF
TRBJ2-1	TRBD2	TRBV20-1	many	TGCAGTGCTAGCGGGACTAGCGGACTTCAGGAGCAGTTCTTC	CSASGTSGLQEQFF
TRBJ2-7	TRBD2	TRBV20-1	many	TGCAGTGCTCCGTTTGTAGCGGGGTCCTACGAGCAGTACTTC	CSAPFVAGSYEQYF
TRBJ2-3	.	TRBV18	few	TGTGCCAGCTCACCAGGGGGCAGACAAGGGGATACGCAGTATTTT	CASSPGGRQGDTQYF
TRBJ2-4	.	TRBV5-1	many	TGCGCCAGCAGCTTGCCCCAACTGGGCTTAGCCAAAAACATTCAGTACTTC	CASSLPQLGLAKNIQYF
TRBJ2-5	TRBD2	TRBV7-9	few	TGTGCCAGCAGCCCTAATAACGGGAGGGTAGAAGAGACCCAGTACTTC	CASSPNNGRVEETQYF
TRBJ1-5	.	TRBV2	many	TGTGCCAGCAGGTACAGAGAACCAAATCAGCCCCAGCATTTT	CASRYREPNQPQHF
TRBJ2-2	TRBD2	TRBV6-6	few	TGTGCCAGCAGCCTGGGACTAGCGGGAATCACCGGGGAGCTGTTTTTT	CASSLGLAGITGELFF